A single sample gave rise to the 24 T cell receptor beta chains below, sequenced in a study of beta chain features in type 1 diabetes. cDNA synthesis used the whole RNA isolate, giving expressed TCRB sequences. The assay was immunoSEQ multiplex PCR, and TCRdb's table has in-frame clones only and misses some. The data contain 350,000 to 400,000 clones, less than 15% of them singletons. The sequenced sample consisted of naive CD4+ T cells from blood. These receptors all stem from a woman between 18 and 29 years old in good health.

This clone showed up just a few times. This chain joins TRBV28 and TRBJ2-1, with 10 nucleotides matching TRBD2. CDR3 length: 17 amino acids. The germline V gene has CDR1 MDHEN and CDR2 SYDVKM. After removal of 5 bases from V and 5 bases from J, the junction contained 12 bases not matched to a gene. CDR3 nucleotide sequence: TGTGCCAGCAGTCATAAAAGCTTTAGCGGGAGGCACAATGAGCAGTTCTTC. Its protein is CASSHKSFSGRHNEQFF.

This sequence joins TRBV2 and TRBJ1-5; D is unresolved. Germline V gives CDR1 SNHLY, CDR2 FYNNEI. This CDR3 has 12 amino acids. The V gene lost 7 bases and the J gene lost 4 bases, with 8 bases spanning the gap. DNA of the CDR3: TGTGCCAGCAATCGGTGGAATCAGCCCCAGCATTTT. Protein product: CASNRWNQPQHF.

The chain joins TRBV7-3 to TRBJ2-1, with D unclear. This CDR3 region has 13 residues. V shed 3 bases and J shed 4 bases, with 7 bases lying between them. The germline V gene encodes CDR1 SGHTA and CDR2 FQGTGA. CDR3 DNA: TGTGCCAGCAGCTTGGCCTCGTACAATGAGCAGTTCTTC. It codes for CASSLASYNEQFF.

The chain carries TRBV29-1 and TRBJ1-3; TRBD1 might be the D (5 bases). Germline loops: CDR1 SQVTM, CDR2 ANQGSEA. The CDR3 contains 10 residues. Trimming stripped 4 bases from V and 9 bases from J, with 7 bases between. The CDR3 DNA follows: TGCAGCGTTGGGCAGGGCACCATATATTTT. This sequence encodes CSVGQGTIYF.

This chain connects TRBV5-1 to TRBJ1-5, with D possibly TRBD1 on 5 matching bases. Germline V lookup: CDR1 SGHRS, CDR2 YFSETQ. V was shortened by 0 bases and J by 0 bases, with 10 bases between the two germline ends. The CDR3 sequence is 16 residues long. CDR3 coding DNA: TGCGCCAGCAGCTTGGATGGGCAGGGTAGCAATCAGCCCCAGCATTTT. It encodes CASSLDGQGSNQPQHF.

The rearrangement uses TRBV5-4 and TRBJ2-7, with no clear D. Germline loops: CDR1 SGHNT, CDR2 YYREEE (reference sequence). The V end lost 4 bases, the J end lost 6 bases, and 17 bases lay between the germline ends. The CDR3 is 14 residues long. The CDR3, as DNA: TGTGCCAGCAGCGCACCAGTGGGTAGCTCCGAGCAGTACTTC. Translated: CASSAPVGSSEQYF.

This clone has only a few counts. The V and J genes are TRBV5-4 and TRBJ2-1; TRBD1 matches at 9 bases. The CDR3 sequence is 18 residues long. Trimming took 0 bases from V and 0 from J; bases not matched to a gene: 7. Germline loops: CDR1 SGHNT, CDR2 YYREEE (reference sequence). The CDR3 is CASSLAGQGPSSYNEQFF. CDR3 nucleotide sequence: TGTGCCAGCAGCTTGGCGGGACAGGGTCCGAGCTCCTACAATGAGCAGTTCTTC.

The chain combines TRBV5-1 with TRBJ2-5; 11 bases are a match to TRBD2. The junction had 4 bases not matched to a gene; V was cut back by 0 bases and J by 6 bases. The CDR3 has 15 amino acids. The germline gives CDR1 SGHRS, CDR2 YFSETQ. In DNA form, the CDR3 reads TGCGCCAGCAGCTTGGTAGCGGGAGGGCCAAAGACCCAGTACTTC. Protein product: CASSLVAGGPKTQYF.

The chain carries TRBV7-9 and TRBJ1-2; perhaps TRBD1 as D (5 bases). There are 13 residues in the CDR3. The V and J ends lost 4 bases and 5 bases respectively, with 11 bases between them. Germline V lookup: CDR1 SEHNR, CDR2 FQNEAQ (reference sequence). The CDR3 spells CASSSQQGYGYTF. CDR3 sequence (DNA): TGTGCCAGCAGCTCCCAGCAGGGATATGGCTACACCTTC.

This clone was counted between two and nine times. The chain is built from TRBV7-2 and TRBJ1-1; 7 bases line up with TRBD1. V shed 6 bases, J shed 1 base, and the junction held 8 bases outside the gene matches. The CDR3 has 15 residues. Germline-derived CDR1 and CDR2 are SGHTA and FQGNSA. Here the CDR3 DNA reads TGTGCCAGCAGTCAAAACAGGGGAGGGAACACTGAAGCTTTCTTT. Translating it yields CASSQNRGGNTEAFF.

V and J are TRBV2 and TRBJ2-1; tentatively, D is TRBD1 (6 bases). The germline V and J ends were trimmed by 7 bases and 7 bases, with 11 bases remaining between them. CDR1 is SNHLY, CDR2 FYNNEI, per germline. This CDR3 contains 12 residues. CDR3 protein: CASKGDLNEQFF. The CDR3 DNA is TGTGCCAGCAAGGGGGATCTAAATGAGCAGTTCTTC.

This clone was found a few times. This chain joins TRBV9 and TRBJ2-1; 8 positions match TRBD2. J lost 10 bases, V lost 4 bases, and 10 bases had no gene match. This CDR3 comprises 14 residues. CDR1 is SGDLS, CDR2 YYNGEE, per germline. CDR3 coding DNA: TGTGCCAGCAGCCCGCACATTAGCGGGACGGAGCAGTTCTTC. This encodes CASSPHISGTEQFF.

This clone was seen a handful of times. The chain uses TRBV7-6 and TRBJ2-7; D ambiguous. The V gene's germline CDR1 is SGHVS and CDR2 FNYEAQ. The CDR3 runs 12 residues. Trimming shortened V by 4 bases and J by 1 base, and 5 bases separated the two germline ends. Written as DNA, the CDR3 is TGTGCCAGCAGCTCGGTATCCTACGAGCAGTACTTC. Its translation is CASSSVSYEQYF.

V gene TRBV7-9 combines with J gene TRBJ2-3; unclear D gene. The V and J ends lost 5 bases and 7 bases respectively, with 19 bases between them. The length of the CDR3 is 15 residues. Germline V gene lookup returns CDR1 SEHNR and CDR2 FQNEAQ (reference sequence). For the CDR3, the DNA is TGTGCCAGCAGCCTAACTACCCTTGGTACTAATACGCAGTATTTT. It translates to CASSLTTLGTNTQYF. The complete variable domain, with remaining parts taken from reference TRBV7-9 and TRBJ2-3, reads DTGVSQNPRHKITKRGQNVTFRCDPISEHNRLYWYRQTLGQGPEFLTYFQNEAQLEKSRLLSDRFSAERPKGSFSTLEIQRTEQGDSAMYLCASSLTTLGTNTQYFGPGTRLTVL.

The chain couples TRBV18 to TRBJ2-5; D is possibly TRBD1 (6 bases). The CDR3 has 16 residues. V gave up 1 base and J gave up 3 bases, with 15 bases separating them. Germline values: CDR1 KGHSH, CDR2 LQKENI. The CDR3: CASSPRTGSKEETQYF. In DNA form, the CDR3 reads TGTGCCAGCTCACCACGTACAGGGTCCAAGGAAGAGACCCAGTACTTC.

This clone was seen a few times. The genes are TRBV28 and TRBJ1-4; D is undetermined. Trimming stripped 2 bases from V and 5 bases from J, with 9 bases between. This CDR3 contains 14 residues. Germline assignment: CDR1 MDHEN and CDR2 SYDVKM. CDR3 nucleotide sequence: TGTGCCAGCAGTTTACAGGATAGAAATGAAAAACTGTTTTTT. Amino acid sequence: CASSLQDRNEKLFF.

This clone came up a few times. This sequence joins TRBV5-4 and TRBJ2-2; TRBD1 agrees at 7 bases. Trimming removed 4 bases from V and 4 bases from J; junction bases left unmatched: 10. This CDR3 is built from 16 residues. Germline V lookup: CDR1 SGHNT, CDR2 YYREEE (reference sequence). The CDR3 spells CASSIGTTGTTGELFF. The CDR3 coding sequence is TGTGCCAGCAGCATAGGGACGACAGGGACCACCGGGGAGCTGTTTTTT.

V usage is TRBV7-8 and J usage is TRBJ1-5, with 11 bases matching TRBD1. There are 15 residues in the CDR3. Germline V lookup: CDR1 SGHVS, CDR2 FQNEAQ. Trimming took 6 bases from V and 4 from J; bases not matched to a gene: 5. As DNA, the CDR3 is TGTGCCAGCAGTTGGACAGGGGGCGTGAATCAGCCCCAGCATTTT. It yields the protein CASSWTGGVNQPQHF.

The gene calls are TRBV5-1 and TRBJ2-7; no definite D call. The germline CDR1 and CDR2 sequences are SGHRS and YFSETQ. The V gene lost 6 bases and the J gene lost 0 bases, with 16 bases spanning the gap. This CDR3 spans 15 amino acids. In DNA, the CDR3 is TGCGCCAGCACCGCCTCCTCCCTAAGCTCCTACGAGCAGTACTTC. It codes for CASTASSLSSYEQYF.

This clone was detected a few times. V gene TRBV30 combines with J gene TRBJ2-4; D unclear. The CDR3 covers 13 residues. Germline CDR1 GTSNPN, CDR2 SVGIG (reference sequence). Trimming pared 5 bases from V and 2 bases from J, leaving 10 bases between. CDR3: CAWDMGTKNIQYF. Here the CDR3 DNA reads TGTGCCTGGGACATGGGTACCAAAAACATTCAGTACTTC.

This clone was detected a few times. This chain uses TRBV7-2 with TRBJ2-1; TRBD1 matches at 8 bases. With V trimmed by 4 bases and J by 7 bases, 9 bases remained unmatched. This CDR3 region has 15 residues. Germline V gene sequence: CDR1 SGHTA, CDR2 FQGNSA. The CDR3 DNA reads as TGTGCCAGCAGCTCGAAGGGACAGGTTAAGAATGAGCAGTTCTTC. This codes for CASSSKGQVKNEQFF.

The chain carries TRBV18 and TRBJ2-5; possibly TRBD2 for D (6 bases). Germline CDR1 reads KGHSH; CDR2 reads LQKENI. V was cut by 4 bases and J by 4 bases, with 16 bases left in between. The CDR3 has 15 amino acids. The CDR3 reads CASSLNEGAGETQYF. In DNA, the CDR3 is TGTGCCAGCTCACTCAACGAGGGAGCGGGAGAGACCCAGTACTTC.

This clone showed up just a few times. CDR3 bases: TGTGCCAGCTCACCAGGGACAGGGCCTCATCAGCCCCAGCATTTT. Amino acid sequence: CASSPGTGPHQPQHF. V is TRBV18 and J is TRBJ1-5; 9 nucleotides align to TRBD1. In germline, CDR1 is KGHSH, CDR2 LQKENI. The length of the CDR3 is 15 residues. With V trimmed by 2 bases and J by 5 bases, 4 bases remained unmatched.

A few counts support this clone. V gene TRBV5-1 combines with J gene TRBJ2-1; D uncertain. V was cut by 4 bases and J by 8 bases, with 13 bases left in between. In germline, CDR1 is SGHRS, CDR2 YFSETQ. CDR3 length equals 13 residues. The CDR3 sequence is CASSRLGVHEQFF. The CDR3 DNA reads as TGCGCCAGCAGCCGTCTAGGAGTCCATGAGCAGTTCTTC.